The 24 T cell receptor beta chains below all came from one sample that was sequenced in a study of molecular identifiers for immune sequencing clone quantification. TCRdb re-analysed the PCR reads in MiXCR, keeping a single row per CDR3 protein. The table lists about 320,000 distinct CDR3 sequences, roughly 24% of them singletons, with 0.65% to 0.75% in the top ten. The sample taken for sequencing was naive CD8+ T cells from blood, with Jurkat cell RNA spiked in. Sample subset: FACS-sorted CD8+CD4-CCR7+CD45RA+ naive T cells. The receptors here all came from a human donor in good health. Some libraries in this study had Jurkat cell RNA spiked in.

This clonotype was seen many times. The rearrangement uses TRBV29-1 and TRBJ2-4, with 7 bases identical to TRBD1. Trimming took 4 bases from V and 6 from J; bases not matched to a gene: 3. CDR1 is SQVTM, CDR2 ANQGSEA, per germline. The CDR3 has 12 residues. The CDR3 DNA reads as TGCAGCGTTGTGGGGGACAGAAACATTCAGTACTTC. Translation gives CSVVGDRNIQYF.

This clonotype was picked up a small number of times. The chain is built from TRBV27 and TRBJ2-1, with D uncertain. Germline V lookup: CDR1 MNHEY, CDR2 SMNVEV (reference sequence). V lost 5 bases, J lost 6 bases, and 20 bases lay in between. This CDR3 has 16 residues. The CDR3 here is CASSPPGQVNTNEQFF. CDR3 sequence (DNA): TGTGCCAGCAGTCCCCCCGGGCAAGTGAATACCAATGAGCAGTTCTTC.

This clonotype was seen repeatedly, ten times or more. The rearrangement joins TRBV6-5 to TRBJ2-7; the match to TRBD1 covers 11 bases. Unmatched junction bases numbered 3, after V lost 2 bases and J lost 6 bases. The CDR3 has 14 residues. In germline, CDR1 is MNHEY, CDR2 SVGAGI. CDR3 sequence reads: CASSYGTGGSEQYF. CDR3 nucleotide sequence: TGTGCCAGCAGTTACGGGACAGGGGGTTCCGAGCAGTACTTC.

This clonotype was seen many times. The V gene is TRBV29-1, the J gene TRBJ2-3; 7 bases match TRBD2. After removal of 6 bases from V and 4 bases from J, the junction contained 16 bases not matched to a gene. The CDR3 has 16 residues. The germline CDR1 and CDR2 sequences are SQVTM and ANQGSEA. CDR3 region: CSVKNPPTSISDTQYF. The CDR3, as DNA: TGCAGCGTAAAAAACCCCCCGACTAGCATCTCAGATACGCAGTATTTT.

This clonotype was observed a few times. The chain uses TRBV20-1 and TRBJ2-7; 9 positions match TRBD1. CDR3 size: 14 residues. V shed 6 bases and J 0 bases; nucleotides not matched to a gene: 6. Germline V CDR1 and CDR2: DFQATT, SNEGSKA (reference sequence). This chain's CDR3 is CSASGQGHSYEQYF. CDR3 nucleotides: TGCAGTGCCTCCGGACAGGGGCACTCCTACGAGCAGTACTTC.

This clonotype was counted many times. The gene calls are TRBV12-3 or TRBV12-4 and TRBJ1-2, with a possible D match to TRBD1 (5 bases). The CDR3 has 13 residues. V was trimmed by 2 bases and J by 2 bases, leaving 6 bases between them. The CDR3 region is CASSLPGNYGYTF. The CDR3 DNA sequence: TGTGCCAGCAGTTTACCAGGGAACTATGGCTACACCTTC.

This chain connects TRBV2 to TRBJ2-2, with 8 bases identical to TRBD1. The CDR3 is 16 amino acids. Germline loops: CDR1 SNHLY, CDR2 FYNNEI. V shed 2 bases, J shed 3 bases, and the junction held 5 bases outside the gene matches. The DNA for the CDR3 is TGTGCCAGCAGTGAAACCCAGGGGGCGGACACCGGGGAGCTGTTTTTT. This codes for CASSETQGADTGELFF.

The sample holds a few counts of this clonotype. The V call is TRBV25-1, the J call TRBJ2-5; TRBD1 aligns across 8 bases. The germline gives CDR1 MGHDK, CDR2 SYGVNS. Unmatched junction bases numbered 19, after V lost 3 bases and J lost 1 base. The CDR3 contains 20 residues. The CDR3 DNA is TGTGCCAGCAGTGAGTTTGGCAGGGGGCAAACCAATTCGCCCCAAGAGACCCAGTACTTC. Protein sequence: CASSEFGRGQTNSPQETQYF.

This clonotype was detected only once. This may come from a read error, since a much larger clone is one base off. The chain uses TRBV5-5 and TRBJ1-6, with a possible D match to TRBD1 (5 bases). This CDR3 comprises 16 residues. Germline lookup yields CDR1 SGHKS and CDR2 YYEKEE (reference sequence). The CDR3 spells CASSFTGTDYSSPLHF. The CDR3 bases are TGTGCCAGCAGCTTCACCGGGACGGACTATAGTTCACCCCTCCACTTT.

Notes on this clonotype: Its ends do not fully match the called genes, so a read error is possible. The chain recombines TRBV7-3 with TRBJ2-5, with TRBD1 matching over 9 bases. Germline assignment: CDR1 SGHTA and CDR2 FQGTGA. CDR3 size: 17 residues. This CDR3 is CACSPNPLTGGRETQYF. The CDR3 DNA is TGTGCCTGCAGCCCCAATCCCCTTACAGGGGGCCGAGAGACCCAGTACTTC.

In this sample, this clonotype turned up many times. V gene TRBV5-1 combines with J gene TRBJ1-6; 8 bases are shared with TRBD1. Germline CDR1 and CDR2: SGHRS and YFSETQ. This CDR3 comprises 18 residues. With 4 bases clipped from V and 2 bases from J, the junction kept 11 bases outside the gene matches. CDR3: CASSPSGQGGAYNSPLHF. In nucleotides, the CDR3 is TGCGCCAGCAGCCCGAGTGGACAGGGTGGGGCCTATAATTCACCCCTCCACTTT.

The rearrangement uses TRBV18 and TRBJ2-3; 8 nucleotides align to TRBD2. The CDR3 is 13 amino acids. Germline assignment: CDR1 KGHSH and CDR2 LQKENI. The CDR3 is CAAGGDRTDTQYF. The CDR3 DNA follows: TGTGCTGCGGGGGGAGACCGCACAGATACGCAGTATTTT.

This clonotype was observed a handful of times. The CDR3 region has the DNA TGTGCCAGCAGTTCAAGGGGGGAGCGGTCCTACGAGCAGTACTTC. Its protein product is CASSSRGERSYEQYF. This chain uses TRBV7-9 with TRBJ2-7; D might be TRBD1 or TRBD2, each matching 6 bases. Germline lookup yields CDR1 SEHNR and CDR2 FQNEAQ (reference sequence). The CDR3 length is 15 residues. V was pared by 6 bases and J by 1 base, with 16 bases between.

This clonotype has more than one count but fewer than ten. V gene TRBV19 combines with J gene TRBJ1-2; 9 bases match TRBD1. CDR3 length equals 15 residues. The J segment lost 4 bases and the V segment lost 5 bases, leaving 8 bases of the junction unmatched. Germline CDR1 is LNHDA and CDR2 is SQIVND (reference sequence). The CDR3, as DNA: TGTGCCAGTAGTCTCCGGACAGGGGAGATCTATGGCTACACCTTC. This gives the protein CASSLRTGEIYGYTF.

This clonotype was detected many times. The genes are TRBV9 and TRBJ2-7, with TRBD2 matching over 14 bases. The CDR3 contains 14 residues. CDR1 is SGDLS, CDR2 YYNGEE, per germline. J gave up 6 bases and V 2 bases, and 1 base lay outside the gene matches. The chain's CDR3 is CASSVGLAGAEQYF. CDR3 in DNA: TGTGCCAGCAGCGTGGGACTAGCGGGGGCCGAGCAGTACTTC.

In the case of this clonotype: The germline gene is not matched at one end of the junction; a read error may be the cause. CDR3 residues: CASSWGTGQEPQYF. DNA of the CDR3: TGTGCTAGCAGCTGGGGGACAGGCCAAGAGCCCCAGTACTTC. V usage is TRBV7-7 and J usage is TRBJ2-5, with 8 bases fitting TRBD1. The CDR3 has 14 residues. Per the germline V gene, CDR1 is SSHAT and CDR2 is FNYEAQ (reference sequence). The whole variable domain, filled in from reference TRBV7-7 and TRBJ2-5, reads GAGVSQSPRYKVTKRGQDVTLRCDPISSHATLYWYQQALGQGPEFLTYFNYEAQPDKSGLPSDRFSAERPEGSISTLTIQRTEQRDSAMYRCASSWGTGQEPQYFGPGTRLLVL.

In its sample, this clonotype was seen many times. This chain joins TRBV6-5 and TRBJ2-3; D ambiguous. This CDR3 is built from 13 residues. CDR1 is MNHEY and CDR2 is SVGAGI in the germline V gene. Trimming stripped 2 bases from V and 3 bases from J, with 6 bases between. CDR3 nucleotides: TGTGCCAGCAGTTACGTGCGAACAGATACGCAGTATTTT. It encodes CASSYVRTDTQYF.

This clonotype has just a few counts. The chain has TRBV9 and TRBJ1-1; D unresolved. CDR1 SGDLS and CDR2 YYNGEE come from the germline V gene. Trimming shortened V by 3 bases and J by 9 bases, and 12 bases separated the two germline ends. This CDR3 region has 12 residues. The CDR3 region has the DNA TGTGCCAGCAGCGGAGGCGACCGAAAAGCTTTCTTT. This sequence encodes CASSGGDRKAFF.

This clonotype was observed at least ten times. The V and J genes are TRBV9 and TRBJ2-7; D assignment may be TRBD1 or TRBD2 (5 bases each). Trimming pared 2 bases from V and 0 bases from J, leaving 12 bases between. The V gene's germline CDR1 is SGDLS and CDR2 YYNGEE. This CDR3 is built from 15 residues. CDR3 in DNA: TGTGCCAGCAGCGTCGGGGCAGGGAGCTCCTACGAGCAGTACTTC. Translation: CASSVGAGSSYEQYF.

This clonotype was detected only a few times. The chain couples TRBV6-6 to TRBJ2-5, with D possibly TRBD1 on 8 matching bases. V lost 2 bases and J lost 2, with 21 bases in between. The CDR3 runs 18 residues. The germline V gene has CDR1 MNHNY and CDR2 SVGAGI (reference sequence). In DNA, the CDR3 is TGTGCCAGCAGTTACCCCCCCACAGGGGGAGGGGAACAAGAGACCCAGTACTTC. This translates into CASSYPPTGGGEQETQYF.

Regarding this clonotype: A junction end diverges from the germline sequence, so it may reflect a read error. The chain couples TRBV28 to TRBJ1-4, with 7 positions matching TRBD1. Looked up from germline, CDR1 is MDHEN and CDR2 is SYDVKM. The length of the CDR3 is 13 residues. This chain's CDR3 is CASSDRVDELLLF. CDR3 DNA sequence: TGTGCCAGCTCCGACAGGGTTGATGAATTACTGCTATTT.

A word on this clonotype: Compared with germline, one end of the junction differs, possibly owing to a read error. This chain joins TRBV12-3 or TRBV12-4 and TRBJ2-7; D assignment may be TRBD1 or TRBD2 (6 bases each). This CDR3 has 11 residues. CDR3 DNA: TGTGCCAGCAGTTACGGGGGCGAGCTGTACTTC. Protein sequence: CASSYGGELYF.

This clonotype has a count of ten or more. This chain links TRBV6-2 or TRBV6-3 with TRBJ2-3; 7 positions agree with TRBD1. After removal of 2 bases from V and 4 bases from J, the junction contained 3 bases not matched to a gene. The CDR3 contains 14 residues. Germline loops: CDR1 MNHEY, CDR2 SVGEGT. CDR3: CASSYDRDADTQYF. CDR3 coding DNA: TGTGCCAGCAGTTACGACAGGGACGCAGATACGCAGTATTTT.

For this clonotype: With a much larger clone just one base away, this may be a read error. CDR3: CATSRDRGYDEQFF. DNA for the CDR3: TGTGCCACCAGCAGAGACCGCGGGTACGATGAGCAGTTCTTC. The J gene is TRBJ2-1, the V gene TRBV15, with TRBD2 as a possible D gene (5 bases). This CDR3 is built from 14 residues. Germline V gene data show CDR1 as LNHNV and CDR2 as YYDKDF (reference sequence). With 0 bases removed from V and 8 bases from J, the gap between germline ends came to 11 bases.